The present TCR beta chain was sequenced within a study of T cell responses to AZD1222 COVID-19 vaccine. Study-level points and caveats: Recipients of two AZD1222 doses showed rising Spike-specific TCR breadth and depth. Just a handful of AZD1222 recipients were seropositive at baseline. Nearly half of spike-specific TCRs reportedly target unmutated variant regions.

This table comes from immunoSEQ multiplex PCR, and its TCRdb copy is limited to in-frame clones, with some not included. The data show roughly 80,000 clones, 90% seen once. This CDR3 spans 16 amino acids. The germline gives CDR1 SGHTA, CDR2 FQGNSA. V lost 1 base, J lost 0 bases, and 11 bases lay in between. Pooled together were second doses at about 4 or about 12 weeks. This clone has a single count. What it recognizes is unknown. The V gene is TRBV7-2, the J gene TRBJ2-3; D is perhaps TRBD2 (6 bases). Specimen: peripheral blood, collected 28 days after the second AZD1222 dose. The sequence derives from an adult who received the AZD1222 COVID-19 vaccine. Here the CDR3 DNA reads TGTGCCAGCAGCTTAGGACTAGGTTCTAGCACAGATACGCAGTATTTT. Protein: CASSLGLGSSTDTQYF.